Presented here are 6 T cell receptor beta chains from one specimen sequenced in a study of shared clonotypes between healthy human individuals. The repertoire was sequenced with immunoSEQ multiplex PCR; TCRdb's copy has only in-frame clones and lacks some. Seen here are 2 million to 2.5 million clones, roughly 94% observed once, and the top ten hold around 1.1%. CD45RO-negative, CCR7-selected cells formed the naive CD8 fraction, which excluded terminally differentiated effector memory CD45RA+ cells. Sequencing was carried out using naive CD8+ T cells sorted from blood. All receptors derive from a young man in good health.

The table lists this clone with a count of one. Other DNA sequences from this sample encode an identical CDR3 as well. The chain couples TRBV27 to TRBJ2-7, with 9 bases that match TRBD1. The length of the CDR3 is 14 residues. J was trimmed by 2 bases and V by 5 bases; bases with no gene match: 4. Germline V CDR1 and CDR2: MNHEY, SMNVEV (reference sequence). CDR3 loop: CASSPRTGAYEQYF. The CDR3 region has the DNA TGTGCCAGCAGTCCCCGGACAGGGGCCTACGAGCAGTACTTC.

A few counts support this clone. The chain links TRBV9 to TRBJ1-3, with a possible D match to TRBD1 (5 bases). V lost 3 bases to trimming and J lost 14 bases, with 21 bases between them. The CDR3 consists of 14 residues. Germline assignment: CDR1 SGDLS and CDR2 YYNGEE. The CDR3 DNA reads TGTGCCAGCAGCGAAACGGGACTAATAGGAGAATTATATTTT. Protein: CASSETGLIGELYF.

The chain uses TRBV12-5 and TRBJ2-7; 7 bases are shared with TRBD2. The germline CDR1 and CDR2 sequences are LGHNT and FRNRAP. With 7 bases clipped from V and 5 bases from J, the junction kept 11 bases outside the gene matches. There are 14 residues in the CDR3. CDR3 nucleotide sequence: TGTGCTAGTGCCCATAGCGGGCCTCGGGACGAGCAGTACTTC. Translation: CASAHSGPRDEQYF.

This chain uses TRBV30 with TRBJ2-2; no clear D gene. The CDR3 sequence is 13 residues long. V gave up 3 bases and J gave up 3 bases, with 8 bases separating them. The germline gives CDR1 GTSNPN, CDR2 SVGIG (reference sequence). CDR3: CAWSPAHTGELFF. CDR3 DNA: TGTGCCTGGAGCCCAGCGCACACCGGGGAGCTGTTTTTT. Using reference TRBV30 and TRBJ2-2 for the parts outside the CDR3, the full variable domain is SQTIHQWPATLVQPVGSPLSLECTVEGTSNPNLYWYRQAAGRGLQLLFYSVGIGQISSEVPQNLSASRPQDRQFILSSKKLLLSDSGFYLCAWSPAHTGELFFGEGSRLTVL.

The DNA for the CDR3 is TGCGCCAGCAGTAAAGCGGGAGTCACAGATACGCAGTATTTT. It encodes CASSKAGVTDTQYF. This sequence joins TRBV10-2 and TRBJ2-3; 8 bases align to TRBD2. The CDR3 length is 14 residues. Trimming cost V 5 bases and J 2 bases; bases outside gene matches: 3. Looked up from germline, CDR1 is WSHSY and CDR2 is SAAADI.

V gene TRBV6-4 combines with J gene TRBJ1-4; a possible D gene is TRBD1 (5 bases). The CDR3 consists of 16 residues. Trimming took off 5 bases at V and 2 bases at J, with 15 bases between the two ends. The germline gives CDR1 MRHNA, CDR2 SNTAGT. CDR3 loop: CASSSEPGRTNEKLFF. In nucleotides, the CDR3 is TGTGCCAGCAGTTCGGAACCGGGACGGACTAATGAAAAACTGTTTTTT.